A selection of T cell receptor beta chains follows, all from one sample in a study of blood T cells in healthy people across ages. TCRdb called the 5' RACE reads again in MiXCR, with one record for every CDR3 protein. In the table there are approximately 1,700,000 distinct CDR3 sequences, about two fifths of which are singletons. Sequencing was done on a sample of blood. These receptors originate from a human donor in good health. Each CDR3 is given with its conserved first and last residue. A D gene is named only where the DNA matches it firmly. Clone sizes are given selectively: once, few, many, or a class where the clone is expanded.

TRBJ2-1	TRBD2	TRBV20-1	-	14	TGCAGTGCTGGCAGACTAGCGGGGACTCGGGAGCAGTTCTTC	CSAGRLAGTREQFF
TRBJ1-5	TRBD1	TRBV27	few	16	TGTGCCAGCAGTCTCCCAGACAGGGGAATCGATCAGCCCCAGCATTTT	CASSLPDRGIDQPQHF
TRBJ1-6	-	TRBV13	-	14	TGTGCCAGCTCGAAGAGCTCCTATAGTTCACCCCTCCACTTT	CASSKSSYSSPLHF
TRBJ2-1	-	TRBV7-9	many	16	TGTGCCAGCAGCTCTCAGCAGGTCAGGAACTACAATGAGCAGTTCTTC	CASSSQQVRNYNEQFF
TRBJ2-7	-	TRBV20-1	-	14	TGCAGTGCCCAAGGGGGGGACGGGACCTACGAGCAGTACTTC	CSAQGGDGTYEQYF
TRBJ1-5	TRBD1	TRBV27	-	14	TGTGCCAGCGGTTACAGGGGGTCAGGTCAGCCCCAGCATTTT	CASGYRGSGQPQHF
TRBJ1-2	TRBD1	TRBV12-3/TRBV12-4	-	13	TGTGCCAGCAGTTTTCGTTGGGACAGTCCCTACACCTTC	CASSFRWDSPYTF
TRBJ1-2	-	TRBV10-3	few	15	TGTGCCATCAGCGAGTGGGTTTCGGGCCACTATGGCTACACCTTC	CAISEWVSGHYGYTF
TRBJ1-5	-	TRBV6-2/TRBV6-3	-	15	TGTGCCAGCAGTCTGGACGTTTTTAGCAATCAGCCCCAGCATTTT	CASSLDVFSNQPQHF
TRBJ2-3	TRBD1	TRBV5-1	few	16	TGCGCCAGCAGCTTGTGGAACAGGGGAAACACAGATACGCAGTATTTT	CASSLWNRGNTDTQYF
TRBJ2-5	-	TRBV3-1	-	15	TGTGCCAGCAGCCGCTCCGGAACAGTCCAAGAGACCCAGTACTTC	CASSRSGTVQETQYF
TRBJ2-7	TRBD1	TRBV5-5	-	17	TGTGCCAGCAGCTTGGCTCAGTCAGGGGGATACCCCTACGAGCAGTACTTC	CASSLAQSGGYPYEQYF
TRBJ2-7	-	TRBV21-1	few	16	TGTGCCAGCAGCAACCAAGCGAGGCCCCACTCTTACGAGCAGTACTTC	CASSNQARPHSYEQYF
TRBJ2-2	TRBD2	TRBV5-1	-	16	TGCGCCAGCAGCTTGGAGGCTAGCGGTAACACCGGGGAGCTGTTTTTT	CASSLEASGNTGELFF
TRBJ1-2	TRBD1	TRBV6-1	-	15	TGTGCCAGCAGTGAAGCCCTGACAGGGGTGTATGGCTACACCTTC	CASSEALTGVYGYTF
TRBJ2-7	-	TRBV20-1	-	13	TGCAGTGCTAGCGTTCGCAGGTCGGAGGAGCAGTACTTC	CSASVRRSEEQYF
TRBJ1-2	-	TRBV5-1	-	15	TGCGCCAGCACCTTAGGGACATCCGCTAACTATGGCTACACCTTC	CASTLGTSANYGYTF
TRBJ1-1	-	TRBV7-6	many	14	TGTGCCAGCAGCCAGGGACTGCGGAACACTGAAGCTTTCTTT	CASSQGLRNTEAFF
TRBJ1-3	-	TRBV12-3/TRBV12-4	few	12	TGTGCCAGCAAGGAGGGGGGTAACACCATATATTTT	CASKEGGNTIYF
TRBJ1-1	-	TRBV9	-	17	TGTGCCAGCAGCGGACCGCCGGGAGGTATTAGGAACACTGAAGCTTTCTTT	CASSGPPGGIRNTEAFF
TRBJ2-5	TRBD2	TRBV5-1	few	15	TGCGCCAGCAGCCCGCAGACTAGCGGGGAAGAGACCCAGTACTTC	CASSPQTSGEETQYF
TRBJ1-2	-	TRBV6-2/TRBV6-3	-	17	TGTGCCAGCAGCCTACCTATCTACAGGGTTTTGCGATATGGCTACACCTTC	CASSLPIYRVLRYGYTF
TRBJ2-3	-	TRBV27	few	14	TGTGCCACCAAAGACTACCCCACCACAGATACGCAGTATTTT	CATKDYPTTDTQYF
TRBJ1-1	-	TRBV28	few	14	TGTGCCAGCAGGCGGACAGATGTTAACACTGAAGCTTTCTTT	CASRRTDVNTEAFF
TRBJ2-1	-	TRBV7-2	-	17	TGTGCCTGCAGCCCCCCCTCTGCGCGGGGGCCCTACAATGAGCAGTTCTTC	CACSPPSARGPYNEQFF
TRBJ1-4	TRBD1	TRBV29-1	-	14	TGCAGCGTGGAATCCGAGACAGGGAAAGAAAAACTGTTTTTT	CSVESETGKEKLFF
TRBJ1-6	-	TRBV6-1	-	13	TGTGCCAGCAGACAGGGTCTGGATTCACCCCTCCACTTT	CASRQGLDSPLHF
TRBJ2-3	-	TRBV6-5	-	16	TGTGCCGGCAGTTACTCGAGGGCGGGGAGAACAGATACGCAGTATTTT	CAGSYSRAGRTDTQYF